Shown below are 15 T cell receptor beta chains from a single sample sequenced in a study of early T cells in non-severe SARS-CoV-2 infection. TCRdb re-analysed the 5' RACE reads in MiXCR, keeping a single row per CDR3 protein. The data show around 58,000 distinct CDR3 sequences, under 15% seen once. Sequenced material: whole blood, taken at baseline. All receptors derive from an adult who was a healthcare worker with PCR-confirmed SARS-CoV-2 infection or an uninfected control (not recorded which).

The chain joins TRBV20-1 to TRBJ2-7; no firm D call. Germline V gives CDR1 DFQATT, CDR2 SNEGSKA (reference sequence). This CDR3 comprises 14 residues. V lost 4 bases and J lost 5, with 18 bases in between. The CDR3 loop is CSAKGPGRRNEQYF. The CDR3 DNA reads TGCAGTGCTAAAGGTCCCGGACGTCGGAACGAGCAGTACTTC.

The chain links TRBV5-1 to TRBJ2-2; D is possibly TRBD1 or TRBD2 (5 bases each). CDR3 length: 16 residues. Germline lookup yields CDR1 SGHRS and CDR2 YFSETQ. V was trimmed by 4 bases and J by 0 bases, leaving 13 bases between them. The CDR3 DNA sequence: TGCGCCAGCAGCCCCGAGGGGCCTGCGAACACCGGGGAGCTGTTTTTT. Its protein product is CASSPEGPANTGELFF.

The sample holds a few counts of this clonotype. The genes are TRBV2 and TRBJ2-3; 8 bases agree with TRBD2. Per germline, CDR1 SNHLY and CDR2 FYNNEI. There are 15 residues in the CDR3. Losses at the gene ends were 3 bases for V and 2 bases for J; bases not matched to a gene: 4. This chain's CDR3 is CASSDLAGPTDTQYF. The CDR3 DNA reads as TGTGCCAGCAGTGATCTAGCGGGCCCCACAGATACGCAGTATTTT.

This clonotype was counted between two and nine times. The V call is TRBV10-1, the J call TRBJ2-2; 7 bases are shared with TRBD2. The germline gives CDR1 WNHNN, CDR2 SYGVQD (reference sequence). The J segment lost 5 bases and the V segment lost 6 bases, leaving 3 bases of the junction unmatched. This CDR3 has 13 residues. DNA of the CDR3: TGCGCCAGCAGATGGGGGGGGACCGGGGAGCTGTTTTTT. Translating gives CASRWGGTGELFF.

This clonotype was seen a handful of times. The chain joins TRBV28 to TRBJ2-1; 9 bases are a match to TRBD2. Germline-derived CDR1 and CDR2 are MDHEN and SYDVKM. Unmatched junction bases numbered 2, after V lost 2 bases and J lost 6 bases. This CDR3 comprises 14 residues. The CDR3 is CASSLLAGFNEQFF. The CDR3 DNA reads as TGTGCCAGCAGTTTACTAGCGGGATTCAATGAGCAGTTCTTC.

The chain's CDR3 is CASSPNSSGGSPLHF. DNA of the CDR3: TGTGCCAGCTCACCCAATTCCTCCGGGGGGTCACCCCTCCACTTT. This rearrangement joins TRBV18 to TRBJ1-6; D perhaps matches TRBD1 (5 bases). Trimming stripped 3 bases from V and 10 bases from J, with 16 bases between. Germline assignment: CDR1 KGHSH and CDR2 LQKENI. There are 15 residues in the CDR3.

The chain couples TRBV4-1 to TRBJ1-1; tentative D call: TRBD1 (6 bases). This CDR3 has 14 amino acids. With 0 bases removed from V and 6 bases from J, the gap between germline ends came to 11 bases. Germline values: CDR1 MGHRA, CDR2 YSYEKL. For the CDR3, the DNA is TGCGCCAGCAGCCAAGAAAAACAGGGCCCTGAAGCTTTCTTT. Amino acids: CASSQEKQGPEAFF.

This clonotype was observed many times. This chain links TRBV28 with TRBJ2-7, with TRBD2 matching 10 bases. Germline-derived CDR1 and CDR2 are MDHEN and SYDVKM. The length of the CDR3 is 15 residues. V lost 5 bases, J lost 4 bases, and 8 bases stayed unmatched. CDR3: CASSPPSGSSYEQYF. The DNA for the CDR3 is TGTGCCAGCAGTCCCCCTAGCGGGAGCTCTTACGAGCAGTACTTC.

There are a few counts of this clonotype. V usage is TRBV15 and J usage is TRBJ2-1; D is unclear. This CDR3 has 16 amino acids. V lost 1 base to trimming and J lost 4 bases, with 14 bases between them. Germline assignment: CDR1 LNHNV and CDR2 YYDKDF (reference sequence). The CDR3 loop is CATSRGREISYNEQFF. CDR3 nucleotides: TGTGCCACCAGCAGAGGAAGGGAAATCTCTTACAATGAGCAGTTCTTC.

This clonotype was seen repeatedly, ten times or more. The rearrangement links TRBV2 to TRBJ1-1; D is unresolved. The V gene lost 8 bases and the J gene lost 3 bases, with 7 bases spanning the gap. CDR1 is SNHLY and CDR2 is FYNNEI in the germline V gene. This CDR3 is 11 amino acids long. CDR3 amino acids: CASLVDTEAFF. The CDR3 DNA follows: TGTGCCAGCCTCGTGGACACTGAAGCTTTCTTT.

The chain carries TRBV3-1 and TRBJ2-7; perhaps TRBD1 as D (5 bases). Germline V gene sequence: CDR1 LGHDT, CDR2 YNNKEL (reference sequence). V gave up 0 bases and J gave up 3 bases, with 18 bases separating them. CDR3 length equals 17 residues. This CDR3 is CASSQDGVWGFDYEQYF. The DNA of the CDR3 is TGTGCCAGCAGCCAAGATGGGGTTTGGGGCTTCGACTACGAGCAGTACTTC.

This clonotype has just a few counts. V gene TRBV2 combines with J gene TRBJ2-2, with 8 bases matching TRBD1. After removal of 6 bases from V and 5 bases from J, the junction contained 5 bases not matched to a gene. CDR1 and CDR2 from the germline V gene are SNHLY and FYNNEI. The CDR3 has 14 residues. The CDR3 DNA reads TGTGCCAGCAGGGACAGGGTAACAACCGGGGAGCTGTTTTTT. It yields the protein CASRDRVTTGELFF.

V and J are TRBV6-1 and TRBJ1-1; 9 bases line up with TRBD1. Germline V lookup: CDR1 MNHNS, CDR2 SASEGT. Trimming removed 7 bases from V and 4 bases from J; junction bases left unmatched: 10. CDR3 length: 15 residues. The CDR3 here is CASTETGGVSTEAFF. The DNA for the CDR3 is TGTGCCAGCACTGAGACAGGGGGGGTAAGCACTGAAGCTTTCTTT.

The J gene is TRBJ2-7, the V gene TRBV3-1; TRBD1 agrees at 8 bases. The CDR3 has 15 residues. V dropped 4 bases and J dropped 6; count of bases not matched to a gene: 11. Germline V gives CDR1 LGHDT, CDR2 YNNKEL (reference sequence). For the CDR3, the DNA is TGTGCCAGCAGCCCCCAATCGACAGGGGCATCCGAGCAGTACTTC. Translated: CASSPQSTGASEQYF.

The chain carries TRBV29-1 and TRBJ2-7; 10 bases line up with TRBD2. The V gene end was trimmed by 1 base and the J gene end by 6 bases; junction bases not matched to a gene: 6. Germline CDR1 reads SQVTM; CDR2 reads ANQGSEA. CDR3 length: 14 amino acids. This chain's CDR3 is CSVEVTSGEGEQYF. For the CDR3, the DNA is TGCAGCGTTGAAGTCACTAGCGGGGAGGGCGAGCAGTACTTC.